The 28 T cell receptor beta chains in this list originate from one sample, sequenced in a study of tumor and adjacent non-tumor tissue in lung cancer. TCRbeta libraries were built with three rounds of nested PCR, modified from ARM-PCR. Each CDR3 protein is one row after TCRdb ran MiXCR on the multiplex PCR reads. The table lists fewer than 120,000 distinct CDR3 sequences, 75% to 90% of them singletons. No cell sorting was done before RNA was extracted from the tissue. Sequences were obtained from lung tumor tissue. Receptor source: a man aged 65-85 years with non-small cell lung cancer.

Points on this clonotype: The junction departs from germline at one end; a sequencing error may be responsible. CDR3 sequence (DNA): TGCGGCAGCAGTGCGGGACTAGCGGGGGGAAGCTCTTACAATGAGCAGTTCTTC. This codes for CGSSAGLAGGSSYNEQFF. The chain uses TRBV10-1 and TRBJ2-1; 15 bases are shared with TRBD2. The length of the CDR3 is 18 residues. Germline V CDR1 and CDR2: WNHNN, SYGVQD (reference sequence).

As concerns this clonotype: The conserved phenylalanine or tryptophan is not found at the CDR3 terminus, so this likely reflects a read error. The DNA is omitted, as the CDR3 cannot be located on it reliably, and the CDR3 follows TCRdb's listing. CDR3 sequence reads: CASTSVTGGFNSPLYL. The rearrangement uses TRBV12-3 or TRBV12-4 and TRBJ1-6; the table's TRBD1 call for D was not verified on the DNA. A total of 16 residues make up the CDR3, ends included.

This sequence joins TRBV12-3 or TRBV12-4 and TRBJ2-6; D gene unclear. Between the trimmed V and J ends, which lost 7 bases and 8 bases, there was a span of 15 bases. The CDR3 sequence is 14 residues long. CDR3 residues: CASTISSETNVLTF. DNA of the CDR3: TGTGCCAGCACCATATCATCTGAGACCAACGTCCTGACTTTC.

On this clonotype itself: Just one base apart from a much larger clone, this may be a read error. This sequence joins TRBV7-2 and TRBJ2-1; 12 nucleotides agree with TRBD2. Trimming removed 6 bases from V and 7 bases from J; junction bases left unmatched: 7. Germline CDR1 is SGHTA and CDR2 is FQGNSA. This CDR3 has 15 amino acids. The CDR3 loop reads CASRPWTSGINEQFF. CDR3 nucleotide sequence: TGTGCCAGCAGACCGTGGACTAGCGGGATAAATGAGCAGTTCTTC.

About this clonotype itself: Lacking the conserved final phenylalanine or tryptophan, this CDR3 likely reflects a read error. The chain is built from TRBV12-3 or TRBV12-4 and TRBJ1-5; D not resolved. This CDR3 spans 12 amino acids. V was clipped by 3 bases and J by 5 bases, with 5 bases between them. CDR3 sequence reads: CASSLAYQPQHS. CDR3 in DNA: TGTGCCAGCAGTTTGGCCTATCAGCCCCAGCATTCT.

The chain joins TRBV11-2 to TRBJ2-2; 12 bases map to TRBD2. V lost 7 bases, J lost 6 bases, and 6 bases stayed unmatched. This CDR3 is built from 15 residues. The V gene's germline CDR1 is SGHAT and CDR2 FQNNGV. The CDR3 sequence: CASNPLAGGSGELFF. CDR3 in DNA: TGTGCCAGCAACCCTCTAGCGGGGGGGTCCGGGGAGCTGTTTTTT.

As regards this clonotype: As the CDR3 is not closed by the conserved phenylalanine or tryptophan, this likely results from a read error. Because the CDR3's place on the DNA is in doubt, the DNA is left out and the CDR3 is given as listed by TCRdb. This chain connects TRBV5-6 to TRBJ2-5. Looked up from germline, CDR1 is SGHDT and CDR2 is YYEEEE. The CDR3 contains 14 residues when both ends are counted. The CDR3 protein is CASSWDFRRETHYY.

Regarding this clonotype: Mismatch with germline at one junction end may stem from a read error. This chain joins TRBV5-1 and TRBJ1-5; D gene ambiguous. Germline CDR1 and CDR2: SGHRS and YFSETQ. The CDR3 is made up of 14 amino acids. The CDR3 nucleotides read TGCGCCATCAAACCGGCTCATAGCAATCAGTCCCAGCATTTT. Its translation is CAIKPAHSNQSQHF.

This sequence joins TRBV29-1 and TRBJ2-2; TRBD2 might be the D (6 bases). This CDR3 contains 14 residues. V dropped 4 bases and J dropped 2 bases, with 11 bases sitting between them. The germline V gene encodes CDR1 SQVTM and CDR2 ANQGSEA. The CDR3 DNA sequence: TGCAGCGTTGTGGGGACTCTTAACACCGGGGAGCTGTTTTTT. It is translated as CSVVGTLNTGELFF.

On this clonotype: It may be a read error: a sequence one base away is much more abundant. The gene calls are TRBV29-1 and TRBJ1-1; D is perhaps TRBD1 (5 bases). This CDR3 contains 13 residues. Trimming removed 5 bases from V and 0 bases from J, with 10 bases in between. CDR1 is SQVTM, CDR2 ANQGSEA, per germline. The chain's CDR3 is CSVKRGMNTEAFF. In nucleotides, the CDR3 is TGCAGCGTTAAAAGGGGTATGAACACTGAAGCTTTCTTT.

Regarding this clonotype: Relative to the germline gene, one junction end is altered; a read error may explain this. In DNA form, the CDR3 reads TGCGCCAGCAATGGACAGGGGGGCTTGAACACTGAAGCTTTCTTT. Its protein is CASNGQGGLNTEAFF. The V gene is TRBV12-3 or TRBV12-4, the J gene TRBJ1-1; 10 bases align to TRBD1. The CDR3 spans 15 residues.

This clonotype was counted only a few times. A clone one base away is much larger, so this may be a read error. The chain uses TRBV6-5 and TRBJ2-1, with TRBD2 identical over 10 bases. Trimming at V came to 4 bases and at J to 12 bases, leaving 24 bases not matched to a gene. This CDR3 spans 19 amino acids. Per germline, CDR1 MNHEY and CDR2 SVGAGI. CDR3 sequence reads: CASSSLSGVAGGRRFGQFF. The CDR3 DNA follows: TGTGCCAGCAGTTCACTGAGCGGGGTAGCGGGAGGCCGAAGATTTGGGCAGTTCTTC.

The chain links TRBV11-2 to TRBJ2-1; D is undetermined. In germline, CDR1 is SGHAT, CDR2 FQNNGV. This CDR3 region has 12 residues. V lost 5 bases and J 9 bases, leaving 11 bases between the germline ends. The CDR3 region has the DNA TGTGCCAGCAGCCCCCCACTAAGTGAGCAGTTCTTC. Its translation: CASSPPLSEQFF.

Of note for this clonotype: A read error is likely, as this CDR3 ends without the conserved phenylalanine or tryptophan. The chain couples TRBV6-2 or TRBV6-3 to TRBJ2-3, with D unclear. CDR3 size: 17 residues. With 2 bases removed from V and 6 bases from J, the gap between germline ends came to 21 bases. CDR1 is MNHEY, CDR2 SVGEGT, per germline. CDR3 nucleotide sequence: TGTGCCAGCAGTTACCCGATTACAGTAGGCCACCAGGATACGCAGTATTAC. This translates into CASSYPITVGHQDTQYY.

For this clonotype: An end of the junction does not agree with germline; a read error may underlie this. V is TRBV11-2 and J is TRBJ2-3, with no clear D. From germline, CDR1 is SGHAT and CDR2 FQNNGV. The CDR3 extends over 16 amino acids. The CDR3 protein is CASSLTHDGSRDTQYF. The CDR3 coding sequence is TGTGCCAGCAGCTTAACTCACGATGGAAGCAGAGATACGCAGTATTTT.

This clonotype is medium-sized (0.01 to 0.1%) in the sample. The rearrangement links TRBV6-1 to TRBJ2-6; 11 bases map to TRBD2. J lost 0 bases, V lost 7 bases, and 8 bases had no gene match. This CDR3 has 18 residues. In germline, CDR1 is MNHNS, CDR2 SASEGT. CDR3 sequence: CASNPGLAAHSGANVLTF. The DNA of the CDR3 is TGTGCCAGCAATCCGGGACTAGCGGCACACTCTGGGGCCAACGTCCTGACTTTC.

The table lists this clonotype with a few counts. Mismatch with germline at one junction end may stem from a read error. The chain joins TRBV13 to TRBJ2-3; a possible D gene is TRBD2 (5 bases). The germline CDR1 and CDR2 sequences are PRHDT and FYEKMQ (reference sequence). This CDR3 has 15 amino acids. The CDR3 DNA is TGCGCCAGCAGCCGTGGGATTAGCGGCACAGATACGCAGTATTTT. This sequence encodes CASSRGISGTDTQYF.

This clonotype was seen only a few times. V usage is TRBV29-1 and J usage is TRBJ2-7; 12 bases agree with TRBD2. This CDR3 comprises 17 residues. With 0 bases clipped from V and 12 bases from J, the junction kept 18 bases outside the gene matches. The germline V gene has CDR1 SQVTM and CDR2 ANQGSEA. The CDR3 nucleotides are TGCAGCGTTGAAGATACTAGACTAGCGGGAGTATCCTACGACCTGTACTTC. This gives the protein CSVEDTRLAGVSYDLYF.

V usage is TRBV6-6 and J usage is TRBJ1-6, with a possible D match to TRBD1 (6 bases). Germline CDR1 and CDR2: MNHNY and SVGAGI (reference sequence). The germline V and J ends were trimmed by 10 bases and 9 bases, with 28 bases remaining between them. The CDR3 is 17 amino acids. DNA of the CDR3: TGTGCCAACAGAAAGGAACACAGAACAGGGAGAGGTTCACCCCTCCACTTT. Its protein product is CANRKEHRTGRGSPLHF.

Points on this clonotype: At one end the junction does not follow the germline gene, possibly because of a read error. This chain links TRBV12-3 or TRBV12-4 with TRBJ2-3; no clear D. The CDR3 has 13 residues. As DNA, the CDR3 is TGTGCCAGCATTTTAGGTCAAACAGATACACAGTATTTT. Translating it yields CASILGQTDTQYF.

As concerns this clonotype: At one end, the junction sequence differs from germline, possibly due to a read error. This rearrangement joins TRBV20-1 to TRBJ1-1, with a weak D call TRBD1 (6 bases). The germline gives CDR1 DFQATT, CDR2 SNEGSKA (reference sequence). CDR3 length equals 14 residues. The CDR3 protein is CSDQTGPRNTEALF. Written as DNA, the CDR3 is TGCAGTGACCAGACAGGACCGAGGAACACTGAAGCTCTCTTT.

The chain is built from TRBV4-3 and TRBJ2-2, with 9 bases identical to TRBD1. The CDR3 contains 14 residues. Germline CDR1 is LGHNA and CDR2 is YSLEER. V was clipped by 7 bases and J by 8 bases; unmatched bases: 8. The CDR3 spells CASNYRGLVGELFF. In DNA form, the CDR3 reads TGCGCCAGCAACTACAGGGGGCTGGTTGGGGAGCTGTTTTTT.

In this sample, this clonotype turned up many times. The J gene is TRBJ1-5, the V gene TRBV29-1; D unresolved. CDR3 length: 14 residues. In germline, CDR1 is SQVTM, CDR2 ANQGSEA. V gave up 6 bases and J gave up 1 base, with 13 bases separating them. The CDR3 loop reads CSVGPLVSNQPQHF. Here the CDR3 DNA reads TGCAGCGTCGGCCCGCTAGTAAGCAATCAGCCCCAGCATTTT.

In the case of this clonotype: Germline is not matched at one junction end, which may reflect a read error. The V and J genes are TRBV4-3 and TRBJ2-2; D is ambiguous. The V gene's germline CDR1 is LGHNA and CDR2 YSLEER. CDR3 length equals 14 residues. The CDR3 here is CTSSQSTNTGELFF. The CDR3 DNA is TGCACCAGCAGCCAATCGACCAATACCGGGGAGCTGTTTTTT.

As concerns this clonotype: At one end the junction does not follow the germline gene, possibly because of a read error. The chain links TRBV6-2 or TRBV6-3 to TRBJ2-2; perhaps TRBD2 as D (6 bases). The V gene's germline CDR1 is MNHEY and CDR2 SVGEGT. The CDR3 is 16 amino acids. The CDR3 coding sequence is TGTACCAGCAGCACAAACCCCCGGGATCACACCGGGGGGCTGTTTTTT. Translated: CTSSTNPRDHTGGLFF.

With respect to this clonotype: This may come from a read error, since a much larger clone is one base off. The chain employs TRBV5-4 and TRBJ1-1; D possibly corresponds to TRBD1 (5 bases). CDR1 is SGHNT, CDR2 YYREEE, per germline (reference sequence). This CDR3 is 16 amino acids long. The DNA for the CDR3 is TGTGCCAGCAGCTTACCTCAAAGACCGGGTGGGACTGAAGCTCTCTTT. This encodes CASSLPQRPGGTEALF.

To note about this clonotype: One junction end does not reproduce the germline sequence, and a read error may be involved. The CDR3 DNA is TGCGCCAGCAACCAAGACCTCGGGATAGGACTCTACACCTTC. Translation: CASNQDLGIGLYTF. This chain joins TRBV4-3 and TRBJ1-2; D is unclear. Germline CDR1 LGHNA, CDR2 YSLEER. The CDR3 is made up of 14 amino acids.

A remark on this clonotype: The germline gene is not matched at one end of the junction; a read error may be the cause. The CDR3 nucleotides read TGTGTCATCTGTGAACAGGGCGGCAATCAGCCCCAGCATTTT. Protein: CVICEQGGNQPQHF. The rearrangement links TRBV10-3 to TRBJ1-5, with TRBD1 as a possible D gene (6 bases). The CDR3 loop spans 14 amino acids. The V gene's germline CDR1 is ENHRY and CDR2 SYGVKD.